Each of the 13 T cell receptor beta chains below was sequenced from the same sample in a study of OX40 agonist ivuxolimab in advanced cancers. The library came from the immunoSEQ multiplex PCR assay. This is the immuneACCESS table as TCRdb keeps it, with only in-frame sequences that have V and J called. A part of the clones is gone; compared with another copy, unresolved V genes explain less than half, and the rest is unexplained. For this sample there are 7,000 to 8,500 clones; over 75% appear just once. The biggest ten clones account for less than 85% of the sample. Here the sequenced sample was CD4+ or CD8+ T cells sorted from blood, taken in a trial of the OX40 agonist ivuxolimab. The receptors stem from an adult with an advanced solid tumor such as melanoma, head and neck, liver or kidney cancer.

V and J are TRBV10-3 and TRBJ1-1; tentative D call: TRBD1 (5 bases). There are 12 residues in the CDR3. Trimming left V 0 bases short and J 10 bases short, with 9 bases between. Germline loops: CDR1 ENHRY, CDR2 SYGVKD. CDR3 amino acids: CAISESGGGAFF. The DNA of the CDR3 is TGTGCCATCAGTGAGTCGGGTGGGGGAGCTTTCTTT.

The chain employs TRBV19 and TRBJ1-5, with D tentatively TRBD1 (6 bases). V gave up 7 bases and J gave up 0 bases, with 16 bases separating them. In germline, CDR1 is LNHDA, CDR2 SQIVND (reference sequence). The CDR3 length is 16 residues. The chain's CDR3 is CASNHLGHYSNQPQHF. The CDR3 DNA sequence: TGTGCCAGTAATCACCTGGGACATTATAGCAATCAGCCCCAGCATTTT.

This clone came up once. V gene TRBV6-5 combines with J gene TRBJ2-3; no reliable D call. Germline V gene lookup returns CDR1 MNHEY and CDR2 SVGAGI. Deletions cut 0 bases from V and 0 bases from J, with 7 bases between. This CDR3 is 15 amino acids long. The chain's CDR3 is CASSYSLESTDTQYF. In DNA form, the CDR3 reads TGTGCCAGCAGTTACTCTTTAGAAAGCACAGATACGCAGTATTTT.

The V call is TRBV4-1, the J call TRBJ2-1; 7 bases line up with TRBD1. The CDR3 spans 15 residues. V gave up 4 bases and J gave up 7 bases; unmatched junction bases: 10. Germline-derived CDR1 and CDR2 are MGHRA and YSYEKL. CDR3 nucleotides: TGCGCCAGCAGCCGGGCCCGGGACAGCTGGAATGAGCAGTTCTTC. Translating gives CASSRARDSWNEQFF.

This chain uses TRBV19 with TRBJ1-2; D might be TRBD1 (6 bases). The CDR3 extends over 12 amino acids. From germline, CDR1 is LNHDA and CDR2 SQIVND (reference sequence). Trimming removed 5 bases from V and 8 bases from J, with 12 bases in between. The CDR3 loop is CASSWGARGYTF. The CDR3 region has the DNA TGTGCCAGTAGTTGGGGGGCTCGGGGCTACACCTTC.

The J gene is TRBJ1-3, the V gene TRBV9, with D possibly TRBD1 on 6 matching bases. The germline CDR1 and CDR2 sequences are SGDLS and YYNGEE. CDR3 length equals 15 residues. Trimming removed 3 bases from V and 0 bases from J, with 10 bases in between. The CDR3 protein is CASSAGQSSGNTIYF. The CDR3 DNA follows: TGTGCCAGCAGCGCTGGACAGAGCTCTGGAAACACCATATATTTT.

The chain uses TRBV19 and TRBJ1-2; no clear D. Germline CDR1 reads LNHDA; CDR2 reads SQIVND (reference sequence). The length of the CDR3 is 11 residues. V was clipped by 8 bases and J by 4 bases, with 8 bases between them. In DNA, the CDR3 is TGTGCCAGTCAGCTTGGCTATGGCTACACCTTC. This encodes CASQLGYGYTF. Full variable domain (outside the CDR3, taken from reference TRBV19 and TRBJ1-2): DGGITQSPKYLFRKEGQNVTLSCEQNLNHDAMYWYRQDPGQGLRLIYYSQIVNDFQKGDIAEGYSVSREKKESFPLTVTSAQKNPTAFYLCASQLGYGYTFGSGTRLTVV.

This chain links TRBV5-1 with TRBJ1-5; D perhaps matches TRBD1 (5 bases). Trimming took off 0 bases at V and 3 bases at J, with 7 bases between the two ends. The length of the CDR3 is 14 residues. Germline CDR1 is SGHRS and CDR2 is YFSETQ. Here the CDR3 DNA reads TGCGCCAGCAGCTTGGGGACACCCAATCAGCCCCAGCATTTT. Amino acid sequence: CASSLGTPNQPQHF.

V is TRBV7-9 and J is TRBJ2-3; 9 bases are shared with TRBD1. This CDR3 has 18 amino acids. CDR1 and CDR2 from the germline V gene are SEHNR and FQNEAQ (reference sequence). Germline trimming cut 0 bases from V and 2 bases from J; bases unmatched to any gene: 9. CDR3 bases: TGTGCCAGCAGCTTAGCGGACGTAGGGACAGGGTTCACAGATACGCAGTATTTT. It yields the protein CASSLADVGTGFTDTQYF.

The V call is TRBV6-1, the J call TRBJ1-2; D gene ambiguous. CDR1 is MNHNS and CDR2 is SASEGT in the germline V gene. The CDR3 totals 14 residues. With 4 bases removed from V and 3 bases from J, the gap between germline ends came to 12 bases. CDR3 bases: TGTGCCAGCAGTGCCAACCGGGTTTACTATGGCTACACCTTC. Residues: CASSANRVYYGYTF.

The CDR3 reads CASSFGGQGYNEQFF. The CDR3 nucleotides are TGTGCCAGCAGCTTTGGGGGACAGGGATACAATGAGCAGTTCTTC. The chain recombines TRBV13 with TRBJ2-1; 9 bases are a match to TRBD1. This CDR3 contains 15 residues. Germline trimming cut 3 bases from V and 4 bases from J; bases unmatched to any gene: 4. The germline gives CDR1 PRHDT, CDR2 FYEKMQ (reference sequence).

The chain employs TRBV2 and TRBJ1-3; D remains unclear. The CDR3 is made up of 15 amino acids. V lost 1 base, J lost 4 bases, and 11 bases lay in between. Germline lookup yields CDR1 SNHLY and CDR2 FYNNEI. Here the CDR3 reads CASSEEGVWGNTIYF. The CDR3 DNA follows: TGTGCCAGCAGTGAAGAGGGAGTGTGGGGAAACACCATATATTTT.

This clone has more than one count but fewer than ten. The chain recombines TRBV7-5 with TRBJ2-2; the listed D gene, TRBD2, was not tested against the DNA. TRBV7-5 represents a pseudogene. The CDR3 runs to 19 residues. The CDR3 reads CVRSPSGTLETGDAGELFF. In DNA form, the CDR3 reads TGTGTCAGAAGCCCATCAGGGACGTTAGAGACGGGGGACGCCGGGGAGCTGTTTTTT.